This T cell receptor (beta chain) was found in a study of blood T cell repertoires in COVID-19. Study details: Specimens from acute and convalescent COVID-19 originated in the United States, Italy and Spain. From T cells, B-cell-depleted T cells, or PBMCs came the material, which was cDNA or gDNA.

The V and J ends lost 5 bases and 5 bases respectively, with 13 bases between them. In germline, CDR1 is LGHNA, CDR2 YNFKEQ. The CDR3 length is 15 residues. As processed by the authors: Reference gene primer amplification gave nucleated cell count estimates. Profiling relied on immunoSEQ multiplex PCR, and the TCRdb table lists in-frame clones only, not all of them. Clone size and V and J calls were adopted from that table, with D and trimming inferred from the DNA. Of more than 85,000 clones listed, 90% are singletons. Sequencing was performed on peripheral blood. The chain has TRBV4-2 and TRBJ1-6; D perhaps matches TRBD1 (5 bases). The source is a man between 60 and 75 years old with acute or convalescent COVID-19. DNA of the CDR3: TGTGCCAGCAGCTTGGAGCAGACAGATAATTCACCCCTCCACTTT. Translation gives CASSLEQTDNSPLHF.